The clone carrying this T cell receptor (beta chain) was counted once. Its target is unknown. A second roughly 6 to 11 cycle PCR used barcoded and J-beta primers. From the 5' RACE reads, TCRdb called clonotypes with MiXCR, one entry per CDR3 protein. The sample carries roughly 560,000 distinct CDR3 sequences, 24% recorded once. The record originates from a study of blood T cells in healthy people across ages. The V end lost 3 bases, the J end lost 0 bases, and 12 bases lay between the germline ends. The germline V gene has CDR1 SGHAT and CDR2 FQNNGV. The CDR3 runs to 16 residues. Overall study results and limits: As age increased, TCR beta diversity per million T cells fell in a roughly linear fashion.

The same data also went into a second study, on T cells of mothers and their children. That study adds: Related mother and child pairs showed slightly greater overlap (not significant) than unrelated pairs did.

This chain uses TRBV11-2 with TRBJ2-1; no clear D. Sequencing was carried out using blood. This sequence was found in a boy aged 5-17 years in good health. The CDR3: CASSFGGTSSYNEQFF. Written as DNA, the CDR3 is TGTGCCAGCAGCTTTGGCGGAACGAGCTCCTACAATGAGCAGTTCTTC.